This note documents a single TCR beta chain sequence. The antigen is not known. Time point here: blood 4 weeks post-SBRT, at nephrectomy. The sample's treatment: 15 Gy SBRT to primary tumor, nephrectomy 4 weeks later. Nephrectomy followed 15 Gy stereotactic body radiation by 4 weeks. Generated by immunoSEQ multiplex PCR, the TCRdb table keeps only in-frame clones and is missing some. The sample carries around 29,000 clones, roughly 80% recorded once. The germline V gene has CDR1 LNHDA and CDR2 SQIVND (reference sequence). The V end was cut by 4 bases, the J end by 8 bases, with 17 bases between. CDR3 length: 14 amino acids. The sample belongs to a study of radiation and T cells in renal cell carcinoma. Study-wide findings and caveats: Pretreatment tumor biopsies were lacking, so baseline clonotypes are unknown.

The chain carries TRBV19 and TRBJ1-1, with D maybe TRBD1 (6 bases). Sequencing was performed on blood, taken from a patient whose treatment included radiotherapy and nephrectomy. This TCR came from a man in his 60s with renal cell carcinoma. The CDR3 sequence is CASSRRGGGSEAFF. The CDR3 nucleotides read TGTGCCAGTAGTAGGAGAGGGGGAGGATCGGAAGCTTTCTTT.